Given below is one T cell receptor (beta chain) in context. V was shortened by 0 bases and J by 2 bases, with 10 bases between the two germline ends. Germline V gene lookup returns CDR1 SGHRS and CDR2 YFSETQ. The CDR3 covers 15 residues. The entry originates in a study of T cells in narcolepsy. Study-level background: Enrolled donors included narcolepsy type 1 or type 2 patients and healthy controls.

TCRdb's copy holds only in-frame clones and misses some; the assay was immunoSEQ multiplex PCR. The profile shows 25,000 to 35,000 clones, 80% to 85% of them singletons. The sample comprised memory (CD45RA-) CD4+ T cells from blood. The receptor's source is a human donor in good health. V usage is TRBV5-1 and J usage is TRBJ2-3, with D maybe TRBD1 (5 bases). The CDR3 sequence is CASSLDRLFTDTQYF. The CDR3 DNA follows: TGCGCCAGCAGCTTGGACAGGCTTTTCACAGATACGCAGTATTTT.